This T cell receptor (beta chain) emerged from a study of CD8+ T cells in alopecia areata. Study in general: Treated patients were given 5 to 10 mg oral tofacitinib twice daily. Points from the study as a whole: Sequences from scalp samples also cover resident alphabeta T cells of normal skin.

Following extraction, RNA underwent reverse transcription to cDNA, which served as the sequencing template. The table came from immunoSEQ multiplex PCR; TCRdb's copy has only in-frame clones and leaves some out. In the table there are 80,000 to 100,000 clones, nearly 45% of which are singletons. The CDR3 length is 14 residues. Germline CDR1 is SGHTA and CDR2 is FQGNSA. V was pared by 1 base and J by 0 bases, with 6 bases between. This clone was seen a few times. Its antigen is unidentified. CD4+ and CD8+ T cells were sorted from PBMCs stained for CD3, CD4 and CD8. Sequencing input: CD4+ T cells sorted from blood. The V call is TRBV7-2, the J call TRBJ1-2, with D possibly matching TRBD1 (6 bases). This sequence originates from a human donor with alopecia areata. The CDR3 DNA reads TGTGCCAGCAGCTTAGGGACAGCTAACTATGGCTACACCTTC. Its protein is CASSLGTANYGYTF.